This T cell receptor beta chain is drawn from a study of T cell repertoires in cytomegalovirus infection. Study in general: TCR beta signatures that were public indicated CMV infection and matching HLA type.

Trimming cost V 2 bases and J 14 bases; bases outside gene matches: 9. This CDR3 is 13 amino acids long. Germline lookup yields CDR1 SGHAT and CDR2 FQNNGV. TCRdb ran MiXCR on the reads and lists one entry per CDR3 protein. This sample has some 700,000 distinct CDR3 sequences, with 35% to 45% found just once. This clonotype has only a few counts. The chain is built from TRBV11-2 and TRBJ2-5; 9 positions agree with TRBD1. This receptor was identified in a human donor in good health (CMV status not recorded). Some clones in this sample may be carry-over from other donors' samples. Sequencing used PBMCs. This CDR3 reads CASSLTGQGANYF. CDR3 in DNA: TGTGCCAGCAGCTTAACGGGACAGGGAGCTAATTACTTC.